These 32 T cell receptor beta chains were sequenced from one sample in a study of T cells in Graves' hyperthyroidism and ophthalmopathy (dated by TCRdb to the late 2010s). The library was generated by multiplex PCR. Instrument used: Illumina HiSeq 2000. The TCR beta CDR3 regions were amplified from the RNA transcripts. A first-round RT-PCR of the TCR CDR3 used the HTBI primer set with the Qiagen OneStep RT-PCR kit. The public sequencing data were trimmed at Q25 with fastp and processed into clonotypes with MiXCR by TCRdb, which kept only in-frame beta chains. Entries are consolidated by CDR3 protein sequence, retaining the most common genes and DNA. The table for this sample lists 600,000 to 850,000 distinct CDR3 sequences; about 19% of them were counted only once. The biggest ten clones account for over 15% of the sample. Sample: blood. The receptor set was obtained from a woman between 45 and 65 years old with Graves' hyperthyroidism that later progressed to Graves' ophthalmopathy.

A remark on this clonotype: This sequence may be a read error, since a much larger clone differs from it by one base. The chain links TRBV14 to TRBJ2-5; D possibly corresponds to TRBD2 (5 bases). This CDR3 comprises 12 residues. Germline V CDR1 and CDR2: SGHDN, FVKESK. This chain's CDR3 is CASSQEGETRYF. The CDR3 DNA reads TGTGCCAGCAGCCAAGAGGGAGAGACCCGGTACTTC.

The V call is TRBV5-8, the J call TRBJ2-2; possible D gene TRBD2, 5 bases. Germline CDR1 SGHTS, CDR2 YDEGEE. The CDR3 is 15 residues long. Trimming left V 4 bases short and J 3 bases short, with 13 bases between. As DNA, the CDR3 is TGTGCCAGCAGCCATAGGAAGGGAGACACCGGGGAGCTGTTTTTT. Translation: CASSHRKGDTGELFF.

Ten or more counts support this clonotype. This chain connects TRBV18 to TRBJ2-1; 12 nucleotides match TRBD2. This CDR3 spans 17 amino acids. The V and J ends lost 6 bases and 0 bases, in that order; junction bases with no gene match: 6. Germline V lookup: CDR1 KGHSH, CDR2 LQKENI. In DNA form, the CDR3 reads TGTGCCAGCTCTCAAGGGACTAGCGGGCTCTCCTACAATGAGCAGTTCTTC. This sequence encodes CASSQGTSGLSYNEQFF.

The chain uses TRBV6-1 and TRBJ2-1, with TRBD2 identical over 9 bases. CDR1 and CDR2 (germline): MNHNS, SASEGT. The CDR3 consists of 15 residues. Trimming took 2 bases from V and 7 from J; bases not matched to a gene: 6. This CDR3 reads CASSETAGGLNEQFF. The CDR3 coding sequence is TGTGCCAGCAGTGAAACGGCGGGGGGGCTTAATGAGCAGTTCTTC.

The chain combines TRBV15 with TRBJ1-5, with D uncertain. The CDR3 totals 13 residues. V gave up 0 bases and J gave up 3 bases, with 3 bases separating them. CDR1 is LNHNV, CDR2 YYDKDF, per germline (reference sequence). The CDR3 nucleotides read TGTGCCACCAGCAGAGATTTCAATCAGCCCCAGCATTTT. The encoded protein is CATSRDFNQPQHF.

This clonotype has more than one count but fewer than ten. This chain connects TRBV2 to TRBJ2-7, with D maybe TRBD2 (6 bases). This CDR3 comprises 13 residues. The germline CDR1 and CDR2 sequences are SNHLY and FYNNEI. Deletions cut 4 bases from V and 5 bases from J, with 12 bases between. This chain's CDR3 is CASSVGGLNEQYF. As DNA, the CDR3 is TGTGCCAGCAGTGTCGGGGGATTAAACGAGCAGTACTTC.

The table lists this clonotype with many counts. V and J are TRBV11-2 and TRBJ2-7, with D maybe TRBD1 (6 bases). Germline loops: CDR1 SGHAT, CDR2 FQNNGV. CDR3 length: 15 residues. V gave up 4 bases and J gave up 0 bases, with 13 bases separating them. In nucleotides, the CDR3 is TGTGCCAGCAGCTCGCGGACAGTTAACTCCTACGAGCAGTACTTC. Amino acids: CASSSRTVNSYEQYF. The whole variable domain, remainder taken from reference TRBV11-2 and TRBJ2-7, is EAGVAQSPRYKIIEKRQSVAFWCNPISGHATLYWYQQILGQGPKLLIQFQNNGVVDDSQLPKDRFSAERLKGVDSTLKIQPAKLEDSAVYLCASSSRTVNSYEQYFGPGTRLTVT.

Points on this clonotype: A much larger clone lies one base from this, so it may be a read error. Given the absence of the conserved phenylalanine or tryptophan at the CDR3 end, a read error is likely. The rearrangement uses TRBV11-2 and TRBJ1-4; D may be TRBD1 (6 bases). V lost 5 bases and J lost 4, with 14 bases in between. CDR1 is SGHAT, CDR2 FQNNGV, per germline. This CDR3 spans 15 amino acids. CDR3 nucleotides: TGTGCCAGCAGCGGGGGCGGCCTAAATAATGAAAAACTGTTTTTA. Amino acid sequence: CASSGGGLNNEKLFL.

The chain links TRBV20-1 to TRBJ1-1; 7 nucleotides line up with TRBD1. This CDR3 has 13 amino acids. CDR1 DFQATT and CDR2 SNEGSKA come from the germline V gene (reference sequence). After removal of 5 bases from V and 0 bases from J, the junction contained 3 bases not matched to a gene. The CDR3 region has the DNA TGCAGTGCTTCGGACAGGTTGAACACTGAAGCTTTCTTT. Translated, it gives CSASDRLNTEAFF.

The rearrangement joins TRBV2 to TRBJ1-1, with TRBD1 matching over 7 bases. Germline assignment: CDR1 SNHLY and CDR2 FYNNEI. This CDR3 is built from 14 residues. The V segment lost 6 bases and the J segment 7 bases; nucleotides outside the gene matches: 11. CDR3 sequence reads: CASRGTVHLGEAFF. DNA for the CDR3: TGTGCCAGCAGGGGGACAGTTCACCTCGGTGAAGCTTTCTTT.

This clonotype was found many times. The V call is TRBV12-3 or TRBV12-4, the J call TRBJ2-3; 7 nucleotides line up with TRBD1. Trimming at V came to 6 bases and at J to 0 bases, leaving 3 bases not matched to a gene. This CDR3 has 14 amino acids. The CDR3 loop is CASRETGSTDTQYF. Here the CDR3 DNA reads TGTGCCAGCAGGGAGACAGGGAGCACAGATACGCAGTATTTT.

V and J are TRBV19 and TRBJ1-5; 8 bases line up with TRBD1. The CDR3 is made up of 16 amino acids. V dropped 3 bases and J dropped 4; count of bases not matched to a gene: 8. Germline loops: CDR1 LNHDA, CDR2 SQIVND (reference sequence). The CDR3 protein is CASSIDRGGGNQPQHF. The CDR3 DNA follows: TGTGCCAGTAGTATTGACAGGGGCGGGGGTAATCAGCCCCAGCATTTT.

The V and J genes are TRBV2 and TRBJ2-1; no definite D call. This CDR3 region has 14 residues. Germline assignment: CDR1 SNHLY and CDR2 FYNNEI. The germline V and J ends were trimmed by 3 bases and 12 bases, with 18 bases remaining between them. The DNA of the CDR3 is TGTGCCAGCAGTGATGATGTTAACGCTTTAGGGCAGTTCTTC. It codes for CASSDDVNALGQFF.

This clonotype was seen only a few times. V gene TRBV2 combines with J gene TRBJ1-5; possible D gene TRBD1, 5 bases. The germline gives CDR1 SNHLY, CDR2 FYNNEI. The CDR3 has 13 residues. V was clipped by 6 bases and J by 5 bases, with 11 bases between them. The CDR3 loop is CASRQERDQPQHF. The CDR3, as DNA: TGTGCCAGCAGACAGGAAAGGGATCAGCCCCAGCATTTT.

There are many counts of this clonotype. The chain joins TRBV18 to TRBJ2-3; TRBD2 agrees at 9 bases. Per the germline V gene, CDR1 is KGHSH and CDR2 is LQKENI. The CDR3 extends over 18 amino acids. The ends lost 0 bases at V and 1 base at J; junction bases unmatched: 8. The CDR3 protein is CASSPPALAGFGTDTQYF. The DNA for the CDR3 is TGTGCCAGCTCACCACCCGCCCTAGCGGGGTTTGGCACAGATACGCAGTATTTT. The full variable domain, rest sourced from reference TRBV18 and TRBJ2-3, is NAGVMQNPRHLVRRRGQEARLRCSPMKGHSHVYWYRQLPEEGLKFMVYLQKENIIDESGMPKERFSAEFPKEGPSILRIQQVVRGDSAAYFCASSPPALAGFGTDTQYFGPGTRLTVL.

The CDR3: CASTWESGELFF. In DNA, the CDR3 is TGTGCCAGCACCTGGGAGTCCGGGGAGCTGTTTTTT. This chain joins TRBV7-6 and TRBJ2-2; possible D gene TRBD2, 5 bases. The germline V gene has CDR1 SGHVS and CDR2 FNYEAQ. V was trimmed by 7 bases and J by 6 bases, leaving 9 bases between them. CDR3 length equals 12 residues.

The V call is TRBV6-6, the J call TRBJ2-3; D is unclear. Germline CDR1 is MNHNY and CDR2 is SVGAGI (reference sequence). V was cut by 0 bases and J by 5 bases, with 9 bases left in between. This CDR3 is 14 amino acids long. For the CDR3, the DNA is TGTGCCAGCAGTTACTCTACCAGCCGAGATACGCAGTATTTT. This codes for CASSYSTSRDTQYF.

This clonotype has just a few counts. The V call is TRBV4-1, the J call TRBJ2-2; D is undetermined. Germline CDR1 is MGHRA and CDR2 is YSYEKL. CDR3 length: 14 amino acids. Between the trimmed V and J ends, which lost 8 bases and 1 base, there was a span of 11 bases. The CDR3 region has the DNA TGCGCCAGCGGAAGGACGGAGAACACCGGGGAGCTGTTTTTT. It translates to CASGRTENTGELFF.

The gene calls are TRBV5-1 and TRBJ1-1; no definite D call. V was clipped by 2 bases and J by 6 bases, with 11 bases between them. The CDR3 is 13 amino acids. Germline-derived CDR1 and CDR2 are SGHRS and YFSETQ. The CDR3 coding sequence is TGCGCCAGCAGCTTTTTAGGCCCCTCTGAAGCTTTCTTT. Its translation: CASSFLGPSEAFF.

This clonotype occurred many times. The chain carries TRBV30 and TRBJ2-7; D assignment may be TRBD1 or TRBD2 (5 bases each). V was pared by 3 bases and J by 5 bases, with 14 bases between. The CDR3 contains 13 residues. The V gene's germline CDR1 is GTSNPN and CDR2 SVGIG (reference sequence). CDR3 amino acids: CAWRGDGAHEQYF. The DNA of the CDR3 is TGTGCCTGGAGGGGGGACGGCGCGCACGAGCAGTACTTC.

The chain links TRBV5-1 to TRBJ1-4, with D unresolved. V was cut by 0 bases and J by 8 bases, with 14 bases left in between. Germline V gives CDR1 SGHRS, CDR2 YFSETQ. The CDR3 is 15 amino acids. In DNA form, the CDR3 reads TGCGCCAGCAGCTTGGCCGGGCCACTAGAGGAAAAACTGTTTTTT. This encodes CASSLAGPLEEKLFF.

This chain links TRBV4-1 with TRBJ2-5; no clear D gene. This CDR3 comprises 15 residues. From germline, CDR1 is MGHRA and CDR2 YSYEKL. With 0 bases removed from V and 3 bases from J, the gap between germline ends came to 11 bases. In nucleotides, the CDR3 is TGCGCCAGCAGCCAAGATGGGCAGAGCAAAGAGACCCAGTACTTC. The encoded protein is CASSQDGQSKETQYF.

This clonotype was observed a few times. The chain carries TRBV27 and TRBJ1-5, with a weak D call TRBD1 (6 bases). Trimming took off 3 bases at V and 1 base at J, with 10 bases between the two ends. Germline V gene data show CDR1 as MNHEY and CDR2 as SMNVEV (reference sequence). The CDR3 has 15 residues. The CDR3 sequence: CASSFTGTSNQPQHF. CDR3 nucleotides: TGTGCCAGCAGTTTCACAGGGACAAGCAATCAGCCCCAGCATTTT.

This chain links TRBV11-2 with TRBJ1-3; D ambiguous. The CDR3 extends over 19 amino acids. V dropped 3 bases and J dropped 2 bases, with 23 bases sitting between them. Per the germline V gene, CDR1 is SGHAT and CDR2 is FQNNGV. CDR3 loop: CASSLLAPGNPTPGNTIYF. The CDR3 bases are TGTGCCAGCAGCTTGTTAGCCCCCGGAAACCCAACCCCTGGAAACACCATATATTTT.

This clonotype was seen repeatedly, ten times or more. This chain uses TRBV3-1 with TRBJ2-1; 10 positions agree with TRBD2. Germline trimming cut 1 base from V and 5 bases from J; bases unmatched to any gene: 8. Germline V gene data show CDR1 as LGHDT and CDR2 as YNNKEL (reference sequence). CDR3 size: 17 residues. CDR3 in amino acids: CASSQVIAGGVHNEQFF. CDR3 DNA sequence: TGTGCCAGCAGCCAAGTGATAGCGGGGGGTGTCCACAATGAGCAGTTCTTC.

V is TRBV6-1 and J is TRBJ1-3; D possibly corresponds to TRBD1 (5 bases). The CDR3 is made up of 16 amino acids. Germline assignment: CDR1 MNHNS and CDR2 SASEGT. The V end lost 4 bases, the J end lost 0 bases, and 13 bases lay between the germline ends. The CDR3 spells CASSVVQVNSGNTIYF. DNA of the CDR3: TGTGCCAGCAGTGTTGTACAGGTGAACTCTGGAAACACCATATATTTT.

The chain links TRBV27 to TRBJ2-2; D call uncertain. CDR1 MNHEY and CDR2 SMNVEV come from the germline V gene (reference sequence). The ends were cut back, 3 bases at V and 2 bases at J, with 7 bases in the middle. This CDR3 has 14 residues. CDR3 sequence (DNA): TGTGCCAGCAGTTTGAAAGGCAACACCGGGGAGCTGTTTTTT. Residues: CASSLKGNTGELFF.

This rearrangement joins TRBV20-1 to TRBJ2-1; 11 bases agree with TRBD2. The length of the CDR3 is 14 residues. The V gene end was trimmed by 6 bases and the J gene end by 8 bases; junction bases not matched to a gene: 9. Germline-derived CDR1 and CDR2 are DFQATT and SNEGSKA (reference sequence). CDR3 region: CSAKYSGGAYEQFF. The CDR3 DNA is TGCAGTGCCAAATATAGCGGGGGGGCTTATGAGCAGTTCTTC.

This clonotype was detected only a few times. The chain recombines TRBV10-3 with TRBJ2-2; maybe TRBD2 (7 bases). Trimming pared 9 bases from V and 6 bases from J, leaving 17 bases between. From germline, CDR1 is ENHRY and CDR2 SYGVKD. This CDR3 spans 14 amino acids. Written as DNA, the CDR3 is TGTGCCATTGCGGGGGCAGGGAGTCCCGGGGAGCTGTTTTTT. Translation: CAIAGAGSPGELFF.

This clonotype has a count of ten or more. V usage is TRBV11-3 and J usage is TRBJ2-1; D call uncertain. The CDR3 is 16 residues long. In germline, CDR1 is SGHNT, CDR2 YENEEA. V lost 1 base and J lost 2, with 12 bases in between. In nucleotides, the CDR3 is TGTGCCAGCAGCTTAGGCCCCGGCCCCCCCTACAATGAGCAGTTCTTC. It yields the protein CASSLGPGPPYNEQFF.

This chain connects TRBV7-9 to TRBJ2-7; D is unresolved. V gave up 3 bases and J gave up 3 bases, with 15 bases separating them. The CDR3 has 15 amino acids. Germline values: CDR1 SEHNR, CDR2 FQNEAQ (reference sequence). DNA of the CDR3: TGTGCCAGCAGCTTTTGGCAGACAAGTAGCTACGAGCAGTACTTC. Amino acids: CASSFWQTSSYEQYF.

Ten or more counts support this clonotype. CDR3 sequence: CASSDFVLAGSYNEQFF. The CDR3 DNA sequence: TGTGCCAGCAGTGATTTTGTACTAGCGGGCTCCTACAATGAGCAGTTCTTC. This chain joins TRBV2 and TRBJ2-1, with 9 bases lining up with TRBD2. There are 17 residues in the CDR3. CDR1 and CDR2 (germline): SNHLY, FYNNEI. J gave up 0 bases and V 3 bases, and 6 bases lay outside the gene matches.